The T cell receptor beta chain described here comes from a study of cytomegalovirus exposure and HLA in healthy donors. CDR1 and CDR2 (germline): LGHNT, FRNRAP. This CDR3 comprises 14 residues. Trimming pared 6 bases from V and 2 bases from J, leaving 11 bases between. Use of 60 Vbeta and 13 Jbeta primers characterized the PCR. Produced via immunoSEQ multiplex PCR; TCRdb's table is partial and in-frame only. The repertoire includes roughly 200,000 clones, approximately 80% of them detected once, and over 1.5% sits in the top ten. The chain has TRBV12-5 and TRBJ2-1; a possible D gene is TRBD2 (6 bases). The material sequenced was PBMCs. This receptor was obtained from a woman aged 25 to 39 in good health and CMV-seronegative. CDR3 residues: CASGTGEPYNEQFF. The CDR3 region has the DNA TGTGCTAGTGGGACGGGAGAACCCTACAATGAGCAGTTCTTC.